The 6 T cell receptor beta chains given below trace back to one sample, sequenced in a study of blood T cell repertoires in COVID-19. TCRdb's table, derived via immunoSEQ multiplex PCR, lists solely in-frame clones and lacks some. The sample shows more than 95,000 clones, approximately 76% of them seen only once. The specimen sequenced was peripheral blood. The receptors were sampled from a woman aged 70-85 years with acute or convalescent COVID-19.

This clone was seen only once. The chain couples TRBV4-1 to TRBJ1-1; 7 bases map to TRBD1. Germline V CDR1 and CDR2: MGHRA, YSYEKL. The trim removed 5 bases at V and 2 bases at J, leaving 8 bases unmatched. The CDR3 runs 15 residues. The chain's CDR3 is CASSSWTGINTEAFF. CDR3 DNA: TGCGCCAGCAGCTCATGGACAGGCATCAACACTGAAGCTTTCTTT.

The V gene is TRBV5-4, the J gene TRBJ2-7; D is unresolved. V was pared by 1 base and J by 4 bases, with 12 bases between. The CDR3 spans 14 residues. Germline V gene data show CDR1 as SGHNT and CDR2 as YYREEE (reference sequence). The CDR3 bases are TGTGCCAGCAGCTTGACCCCGACAAATTACGAGCAGTACTTC. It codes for CASSLTPTNYEQYF.

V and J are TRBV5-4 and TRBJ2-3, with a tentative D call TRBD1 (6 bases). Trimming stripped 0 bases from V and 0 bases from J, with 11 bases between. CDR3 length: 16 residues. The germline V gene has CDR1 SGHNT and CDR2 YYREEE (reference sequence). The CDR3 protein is CASSLGRTASTDTQYF. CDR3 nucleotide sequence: TGTGCCAGCAGCTTGGGCAGGACAGCTAGCACAGATACGCAGTATTTT.

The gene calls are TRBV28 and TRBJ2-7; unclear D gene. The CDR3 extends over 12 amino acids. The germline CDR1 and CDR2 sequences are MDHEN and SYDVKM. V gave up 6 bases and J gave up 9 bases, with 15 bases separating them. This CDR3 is CASREEGLRQYF. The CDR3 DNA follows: TGTGCCAGCAGAGAGGAAGGTTTACGGCAGTACTTC.

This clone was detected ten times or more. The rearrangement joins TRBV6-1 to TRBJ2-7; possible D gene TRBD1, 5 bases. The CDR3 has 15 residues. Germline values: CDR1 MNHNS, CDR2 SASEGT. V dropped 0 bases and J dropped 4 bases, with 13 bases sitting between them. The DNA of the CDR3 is TGTGCCAGCAGTGAAGCGCCGGGCGGACATTACGAGCAGTACTTC. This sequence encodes CASSEAPGGHYEQYF.

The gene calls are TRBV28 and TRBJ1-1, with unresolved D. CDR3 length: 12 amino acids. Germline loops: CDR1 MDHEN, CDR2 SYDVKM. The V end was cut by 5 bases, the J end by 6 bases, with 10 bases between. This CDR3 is CASSPRVAEAFF. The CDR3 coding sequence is TGTGCCAGCAGTCCCCGAGTAGCTGAAGCTTTCTTT.